This T cell receptor beta chain was obtained from a study of blood T cell repertoires in COVID-19. Study details: Specimens from acute and convalescent COVID-19 originated in the United States, Italy and Spain.

Each participant's cohort was designated according to participant-reported clinical history. Cohort 3 recovered donors had two negative PCRs, clearance, or symptom resolution. This table comes from immunoSEQ multiplex PCR, and its TCRdb copy is limited to in-frame clones, with some not included. The sample includes 310,000 or so clones, approximately 88% seen only once; the top ten take about 9.8%. With 2 bases removed from V and 1 base from J, the gap between germline ends came to 8 bases. The CDR3 runs 14 residues. Germline V CDR1 and CDR2: LNHDA, SQIVND (reference sequence). The TCR originated in a woman aged 18-29 years who had recovered from COVID-19. The V and J genes are TRBV19 and TRBJ1-1; D remains unclear. The sample consisted of PBMCs or T cells enriched from blood (not recorded which). The CDR3 reads CASSIRGKNTEAFF. CDR3 sequence (DNA): TGTGCCAGTAGTATACGGGGAAAGAACACTGAAGCTTTCTTT.